This paragraph covers one T cell receptor (beta chain) sequence. Germline lookup yields CDR1 LNHDA and CDR2 SQIVND (reference sequence). V was pared by 7 bases and J by 4 bases, with 14 bases of the junction left unmatched. The length of the CDR3 is 18 residues. Per the original data handling: Amplified reference gene primers provided the basis for estimating nucleated cell counts. The protocol was immunoSEQ multiplex PCR, while the TCRdb copy is restricted to in-frame clones and leaves out a portion. V and J calls and clone size are copied from that table; D and trimming were computed from the DNA. The sample has just over 95,000 clones; 87% are singletons. This sample was included in a study of blood T cell repertoires in COVID-19. For the study at large: COVID-19 samples from acute and convalescent phases originated in the United States, Italy and Spain. PBMCs, B-cell-depleted T cells, or T cells were the source of the cDNA or gDNA that made up the material.

The clonotype comes from a human donor in a cohort sampled during active COVID-19. The sequencing input was peripheral blood. The J gene is TRBJ2-1, the V gene TRBV19, with 12 bases identical to TRBD2. Here the CDR3 reads CASTKSGTSGFLYNEQFF. CDR3 sequence (DNA): TGTGCCAGTACCAAAAGTGGGACTAGCGGGTTCCTTTACAATGAGCAGTTCTTC.